This is a list of T cell receptor beta chains from one sample in a study of OX40 agonist ivuxolimab in advanced cancers. The data were produced by immunoSEQ multiplex PCR, yet TCRdb's version contains in-frame clones alone and is incomplete. The table lists 55,000 to 65,000 clones, around 92% of them singletons, with more than 20% in the top ten. The input for sequencing was CD4+ or CD8+ T cells sorted from blood, taken in a trial of the OX40 agonist ivuxolimab. The receptors derive from an adult with an advanced solid tumor such as melanoma, head and neck, liver or kidney cancer. The CDR3 runs from the conserved cysteine through the conserved F or W. D genes are given only for firm matches. The size field is filled for only some rows; it gives once, few, many or a size class.

d_call	v_call	cdr3_length	clone_size	j_call	cdr3_aa	cdr3_nt
NA	TRBV6-1	15	few	TRBJ1-5	CASNKGGGHFMPQHF	TGTGCCAGCAATAAAGGGGGTGGACACTTTATGCCCCAGCATTTT
NA	TRBV19	16	NA	TRBJ1-1	CASSLLDGTSGPEAFF	TGTGCCAGTAGTCTCTTGGATGGGACCTCTGGGCCTGAAGCTTTCTTT
NA	TRBV9	16	NA	TRBJ1-4	CASSVGLRGANEKLFF	TGTGCCAGCAGCGTAGGCCTCAGGGGTGCTAATGAAAAACTGTTTTTT
NA	TRBV28	14	NA	TRBJ1-5	CASSLVDGLMPQHF	TGTGCCAGCAGTTTGGTGGACGGTTTGATGCCCCAGCATTTT
NA	TRBV30	18	NA	TRBJ2-6	CACVAPRARGSGANVLTF	TGTGCCTGTGTCGCGCCGAGGGCCCGGGGCTCTGGGGCCAACGTCCTGACTTTC
NA	TRBV2	11	NA	TRBJ2-7	CASSPYYEQYF	TGTGCCAGCAGTCCCTATTACGAGCAGTACTTC
NA	TRBV29-1	13	NA	TRBJ2-1	CSVEDLEYNEQFF	TGCAGCGTTGAAGATCTGGAGTACAATGAGCAGTTCTTC
NA	TRBV28	14	few	TRBJ1-5	CASSLKGVVQPQHF	TGTGCCAGCAGTTTAAAAGGGGTTGTTCAGCCCCAGCATTTT
NA	TRBV30	13	NA	TRBJ1-6	CAWSELISSPLHF	TGTGCCTGGAGTGAACTTATTAGTTCACCCCTCCACTTT
NA	TRBV28	17	NA	TRBJ1-4	CASSSMPGLATNEKLFF	TGTGCCAGCAGTTCCATGCCAGGTCTTGCAACTAATGAAAAACTGTTTTTT
NA	TRBV9	16	NA	TRBJ2-1	CASSKADLVPHNEQFF	TGTGCCAGCAGCAAGGCGGATCTTGTCCCCCACAATGAGCAGTTCTTC
NA	TRBV7-2	13	NA	TRBJ2-1	CASSIIHGNEQFF	TGTGCCAGCAGCATAATACATGGGAATGAGCAGTTCTTC
TRBD1	TRBV5-6	15	once	TRBJ1-5	CASSLGTGTYQPQHF	TGTGCCAGCAGCCTTGGGACAGGGACATATCAGCCCCAGCATTTT
NA	TRBV4-3	14	NA	TRBJ2-3	CASSQGGGTDTQYF	TGCGCCAGCAGCCAAGGGGGTGGTACAGATACGCAGTATTTT
TRBD1	TRBV4-2	16	NA	TRBJ2-4	CASSQDAGQGRNIQYF	TGTGCCAGCAGCCAAGATGCGGGACAGGGGAGAAACATTCAGTACTTC
NA	TRBV9	16	NA	TRBJ2-3	CASSVESSAALGTQYF	TGTGCCAGCAGCGTAGAGTCTAGCGCGGCACTTGGAACGCAGTATTTT
NA	TRBV7-9	15	NA	TRBJ2-7	CASTYVRKQAYEQYF	TGTGCCAGCACCTACGTAAGGAAACAGGCGTACGAGCAGTACTTC
NA	TRBV7-2	17	NA	TRBJ2-7	CASSAGVGSDGKYEQYF	TGTGCCAGCAGCGCTGGGGTTGGTTCGGACGGTAAATACGAGCAGTACTTC
TRBD1	TRBV30	15	NA	TRBJ1-1	CAWSPPGQGYTEAFF	TGTGCCTGGAGCCCTCCGGGACAGGGTTACACTGAAGCTTTCTTT
NA	TRBV6-1	14	NA	TRBJ1-1	CASSEEAWDTEAFF	TGTGCCAGCAGTGAAGAGGCCTGGGACACTGAAGCTTTCTTT
TRBD2	TRBV6-5	15	NA	TRBJ2-5	CASRPQRGRQETQYF	TGTGCCAGCAGACCTCAGCGGGGGCGGCAAGAGACCCAGTACTTC
NA	TRBV30	11	once	TRBJ2-7	CAWSVGHEQYF	TGTGCCTGGAGTGTAGGTCACGAGCAGTACTTC
TRBD1	TRBV28	13	NA	TRBJ1-2	CASTAGQARGYTF	TGTGCCAGCACCGCCGGACAGGCCAGGGGCTACACCTTC
TRBD1	TRBV19	14	NA	TRBJ2-2	CASSPGQGAGELFF	TGTGCCAGTAGTCCGGGACAGGGGGCCGGGGAGCTGTTTTTT
TRBD2	TRBV7-6	14	NA	TRBJ2-3	CASSLGGTTDTQYF	TGTGCCAGCAGCTTGGGGGGGACCACAGATACGCAGTATTTT
NA	TRBV5-1	11	NA	TRBJ2-3	CASSLSDTQYF	TGCGCCAGCAGCTTGTCAGATACGCAGTATTTT
NA	TRBV6-6	13	once	TRBJ2-5	CASSTQDDETQYF	TGTGCCAGCAGTACACAAGACGATGAGACCCAGTACTTC
NA	TRBV11-2	14	NA	TRBJ2-1	CASSLEGGGHEQFF	TGTGCCAGCAGCTTAGAGGGTGGGGGGCATGAGCAGTTCTTC
NA	TRBV30	13	NA	TRBJ2-1	CAWSFDSYNEQFF	TGTGCCTGGAGCTTTGACTCCTACAATGAGCAGTTCTTC
NA	TRBV29-1	14	NA	TRBJ2-1	CSVDDGTSHNEQFF	TGCAGCGTTGACGACGGGACATCCCACAATGAGCAGTTCTTC
NA	TRBV11-2	14	NA	TRBJ1-1	CASSLGLGGTEAFF	TGTGCCAGCAGCTTAGGGCTGGGGGGAACTGAAGCTTTCTTT
NA	TRBV7-3	16	NA	TRBJ2-1	CASSLTTSIPNNEQFF	TGTGCCAGCAGCTTAACTACATCCATTCCAAACAATGAGCAGTTCTTC
NA	TRBV30	12	once	TRBJ2-3	CAWSVLMNTQYF	TGTGCCTGGAGTGTACTCATGAATACGCAGTATTTT
NA	TRBV30	12	few	TRBJ1-1	CAWEDKNTEAFF	TGTGCCTGGGAGGACAAGAACACTGAAGCTTTCTTT
TRBD2	TRBV4-1	17	NA	TRBJ2-1	CASSQDLSGGHYNEQFF	TGCGCCAGCAGCCAAGACCTCAGCGGGGGGCATTACAATGAGCAGTTCTTC
NA	TRBV4-2	14	once	TRBJ1-1	CASSQDLENTEAFF	TGTGCCAGCAGCCAAGATTTGGAGAACACTGAAGCTTTCTTT
NA	TRBV28	16	once	TRBJ1-5	CASSTTGRVANQPQHF	TGTGCCAGCAGTACTACAGGGAGAGTGGCCAATCAGCCCCAGCATTTT
NA	TRBV28	12	NA	TRBJ2-7	CASSPGPGEQYF	TGTGCCAGCAGCCCTGGTCCGGGCGAGCAGTACTTC
NA	TRBV2	14	NA	TRBJ1-3	CGGRAGAIAGTIYF	TGTGGGGGGAGGGCAGGGGCGATAGCAGGCACCATATATTTT
TRBD2	TRBV30	19	NA	TRBJ2-5	CAWSGLVRLAGVIGETQYF	TGTGCCTGGAGTGGCCTGGTTAGGCTAGCGGGGGTTATAGGGGAGACCCAGTACTTC
NA	TRBV2	12	NA	TRBJ2-3	CASSEATDTQYF	TGTGCCAGCAGTGAAGCGACAGATACGCAGTATTTT
NA	TRBV5-1	14	NA	TRBJ1-4	CASSFLSLNEKLFF	TGCGCCAGCAGCTTCCTCAGCCTTAATGAAAAACTGTTTTTT
TRBD2	TRBV28	14	NA	TRBJ2-1	CASSLFAGENEQFF	TGTGCCAGCAGTTTGTTTGCGGGAGAGAATGAGCAGTTCTTC
NA	TRBV28	14	NA	TRBJ2-3	CASLEQASTDTQYF	TGTGCCAGCCTTGAGCAGGCGAGCACAGATACGCAGTATTTT
TRBD2	TRBV4-1	15	NA	TRBJ2-1	CASSVSGGAFNEQFF	TGCGCCAGCAGCGTTAGCGGGGGGGCATTCAATGAGCAGTTCTTC
TRBD1	TRBV4-1	14	NA	TRBJ2-7	CASSLRTGTNEQYF	TGCGCCAGCAGCCTGAGGACAGGCACTAATGAGCAGTACTTC
TRBD2	TRBV5-1	19	NA	TRBJ2-1	CASSWPGTSGGARDNEQFF	TGCGCCAGCAGCTGGCCCGGGACTAGCGGGGGGGCTCGCGACAATGAGCAGTTCTTC
TRBD1	TRBV7-3	15	NA	TRBJ1-5	CASSPPGQANQPQHF	TGTGCCAGCAGCCCGCCGGGACAGGCCAATCAGCCCCAGCATTTT
NA	TRBV9	14	NA	TRBJ2-3	CASSFGGRTDTQYF	TGTGCCAGCAGTTTCGGAGGACGCACAGATACGCAGTATTTT
TRBD1	TRBV19	20	NA	TRBJ1-5	CASSIFIFGHGQEINQPQHF	TGTGCCAGTAGTATTTTTATATTTGGGCATGGACAGGAGATCAATCAGCCCCAGCATTTT
NA	TRBV4-2	13	NA	TRBJ1-2	CASTPTVNYGYTF	TGTGCCAGCACCCCGACCGTTAACTATGGCTACACCTTC
NA	TRBV30	13	NA	TRBJ1-6	CAWSVQVNSPLHF	TGTGCCTGGAGTGTACAGGTGAATTCACCCCTCCACTTT
NA	TRBV4-2	13	NA	TRBJ1-5	CASSQEGSQPQHF	TGTGCCAGCAGCCAAGAGGGGAGTCAGCCCCAGCATTTT
NA	TRBV19	14	few	TRBJ2-6	CASSLRDGANVLTF	TGTGCCAGTAGTTTGAGAGATGGGGCCAACGTCCTGACTTTC
TRBD1	TRBV18	15	NA	TRBJ1-5	CASSPTGGGRQPQHF	TGTGCCAGCTCACCAACAGGGGGCGGACGGCAGCCCCAGCATTTT
NA	TRBV2	14	NA	TRBJ2-1	CARGRYSSYNEQFF	TGTGCCAGGGGCCGCTATAGCTCCTACAATGAGCAGTTCTTC
NA	TRBV6-6	14	NA	TRBJ1-2	CASSYRVANYGYTF	TGTGCCAGCAGTTATCGGGTAGCGAACTATGGCTACACCTTC